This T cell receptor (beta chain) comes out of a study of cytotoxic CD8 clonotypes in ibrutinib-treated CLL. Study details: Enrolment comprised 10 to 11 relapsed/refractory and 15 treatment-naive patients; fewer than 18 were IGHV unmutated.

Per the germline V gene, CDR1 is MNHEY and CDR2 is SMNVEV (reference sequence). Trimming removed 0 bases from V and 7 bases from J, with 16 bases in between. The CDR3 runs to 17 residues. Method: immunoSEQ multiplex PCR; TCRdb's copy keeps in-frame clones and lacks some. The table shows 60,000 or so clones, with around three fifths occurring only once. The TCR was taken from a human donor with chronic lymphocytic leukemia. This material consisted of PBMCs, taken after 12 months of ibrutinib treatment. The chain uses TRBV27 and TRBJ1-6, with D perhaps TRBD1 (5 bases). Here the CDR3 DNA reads TGTGCCAGCAGTTTATCTTCGGCAGGGCTTTTAAATTCACCCCTCCACTTT. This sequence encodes CASSLSSAGLLNSPLHF.